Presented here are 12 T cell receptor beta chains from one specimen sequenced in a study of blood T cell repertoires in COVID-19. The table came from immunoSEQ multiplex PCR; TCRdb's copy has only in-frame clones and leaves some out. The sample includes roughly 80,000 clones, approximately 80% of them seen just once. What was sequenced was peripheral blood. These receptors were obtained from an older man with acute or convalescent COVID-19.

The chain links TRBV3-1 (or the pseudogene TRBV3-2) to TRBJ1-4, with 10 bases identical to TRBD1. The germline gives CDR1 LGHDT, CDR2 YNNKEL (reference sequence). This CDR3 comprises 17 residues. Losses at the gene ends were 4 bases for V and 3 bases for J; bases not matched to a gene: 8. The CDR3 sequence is CASSLRQGAPPNEKLFF. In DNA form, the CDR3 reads TGTGCCAGCAGCCTCAGACAGGGGGCGCCACCTAATGAAAAACTGTTTTTT.

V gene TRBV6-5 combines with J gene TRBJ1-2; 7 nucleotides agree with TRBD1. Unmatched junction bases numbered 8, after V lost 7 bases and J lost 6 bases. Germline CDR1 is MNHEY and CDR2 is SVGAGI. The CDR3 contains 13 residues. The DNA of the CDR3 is TGTGCCAGCAAAGACAGGGAGGCACATGGCTACACCTTC. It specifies CASKDREAHGYTF.

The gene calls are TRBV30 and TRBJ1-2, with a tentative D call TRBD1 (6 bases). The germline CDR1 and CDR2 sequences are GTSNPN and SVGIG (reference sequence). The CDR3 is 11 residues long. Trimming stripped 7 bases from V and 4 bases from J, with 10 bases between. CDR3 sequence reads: CALQGGYGYTF. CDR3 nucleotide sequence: TGTGCCTTACAGGGCGGCTATGGCTACACCTTC.

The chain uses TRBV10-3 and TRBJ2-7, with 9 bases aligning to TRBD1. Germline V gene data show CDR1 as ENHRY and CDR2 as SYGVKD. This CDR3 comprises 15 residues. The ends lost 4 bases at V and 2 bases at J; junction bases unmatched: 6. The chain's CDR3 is CAISVRDRDTYEQYF. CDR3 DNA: TGTGCCATCAGTGTCCGGGACAGGGACACCTACGAGCAGTACTTC.

CDR3: CASSPRQVYYGYTF. The CDR3, as DNA: TGTGCCAGCAGCCCGCGACAGGTTTACTATGGCTACACCTTC. The chain uses TRBV3-1 (or the pseudogene TRBV3-2) and TRBJ1-2; D may be TRBD1 (6 bases). CDR1 and CDR2 (germline): LGHDT, YNNKEL (reference sequence). There are 14 residues in the CDR3. Between the trimmed V and J ends, which lost 4 bases and 3 bases, there was a span of 12 bases.

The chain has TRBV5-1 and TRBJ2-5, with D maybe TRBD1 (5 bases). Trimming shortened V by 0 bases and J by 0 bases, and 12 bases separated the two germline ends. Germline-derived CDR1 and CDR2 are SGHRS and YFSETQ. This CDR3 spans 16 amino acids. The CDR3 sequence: CASSLGVGRNQETQYF. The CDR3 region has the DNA TGCGCCAGCAGCTTGGGCGTGGGGCGGAACCAAGAGACCCAGTACTTC.

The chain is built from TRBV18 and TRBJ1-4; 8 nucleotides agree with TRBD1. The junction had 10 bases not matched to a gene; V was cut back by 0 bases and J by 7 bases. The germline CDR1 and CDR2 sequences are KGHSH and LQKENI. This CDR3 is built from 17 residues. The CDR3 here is CASSPPTGQGIGEKLFF. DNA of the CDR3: TGTGCCAGCTCACCACCGACAGGACAGGGTATAGGTGAAAAACTGTTTTTT.

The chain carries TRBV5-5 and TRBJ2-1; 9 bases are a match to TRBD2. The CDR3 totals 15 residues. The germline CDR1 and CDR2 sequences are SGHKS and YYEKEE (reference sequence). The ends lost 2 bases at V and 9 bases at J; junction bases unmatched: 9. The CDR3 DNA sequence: TGTGCCAGCAGCTTCCCGCCTAGCGGGGCGGGTGAGCAGTTCTTC. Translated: CASSFPPSGAGEQFF.

This chain's CDR3 is CASSPGTGVNPNYGYTF. The CDR3 coding sequence is TGCGCCAGCAGCCCCGGGACAGGGGTAAATCCTAACTATGGCTACACCTTC. J is TRBJ1-2 and V is TRBV5-1; 10 bases are shared with TRBD1. Trimming took 4 bases from V and 0 from J; bases not matched to a gene: 9. The length of the CDR3 is 17 residues. Per the germline V gene, CDR1 is SGHRS and CDR2 is YFSETQ.

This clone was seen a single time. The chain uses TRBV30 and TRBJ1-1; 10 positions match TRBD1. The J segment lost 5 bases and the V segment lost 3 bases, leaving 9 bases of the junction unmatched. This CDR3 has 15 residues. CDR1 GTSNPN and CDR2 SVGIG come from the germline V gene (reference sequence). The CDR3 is CAWSARTGGFTEAFF. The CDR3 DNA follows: TGTGCCTGGAGCGCTAGGACAGGGGGTTTTACTGAAGCTTTCTTT.

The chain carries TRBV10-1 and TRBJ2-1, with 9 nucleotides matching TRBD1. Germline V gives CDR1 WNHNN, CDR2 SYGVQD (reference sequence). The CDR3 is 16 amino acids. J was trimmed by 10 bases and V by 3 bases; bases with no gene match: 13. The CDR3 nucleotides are TGCGCCAGCAGTGAAGAGGTCGGGACAGGGAAGGGGGAGCAGTTCTTC. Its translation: CASSEEVGTGKGEQFF.

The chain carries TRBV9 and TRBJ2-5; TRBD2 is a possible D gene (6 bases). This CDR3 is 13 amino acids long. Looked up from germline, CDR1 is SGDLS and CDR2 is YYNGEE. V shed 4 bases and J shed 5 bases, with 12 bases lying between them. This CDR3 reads CASSFGGEETQYF. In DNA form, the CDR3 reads TGTGCCAGCAGCTTCGGCGGGGAGGAGACCCAGTACTTC. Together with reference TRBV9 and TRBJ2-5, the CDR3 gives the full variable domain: DSGVTQTPKHLITATGQRVTLRCSPRSGDLSVYWYQQSLDQGLQFLIQYYNGEERAKGNILERFSAQQFPDLHSELNLSSLELGDSALYFCASSFGGEETQYFGPGTRLLVL.